The 18 T cell receptor beta chains given below trace back to one sample, sequenced in a study of blood T cells in healthy people across ages. Sample-barcoded 5' priming and a J-beta primer mix drove a second PCR of roughly 6 to 12 cycles. One entry per CDR3 protein results from TCRdb running MiXCR on the 5' RACE reads. Here the sample spans approximately 1,000,000 distinct CDR3 sequences, more than 35% being singletons. Source material: blood. These receptors were taken from a woman aged 60-75 years in good health.

The chain is built from TRBV11-1 and TRBJ2-1; 7 bases map to TRBD2. There are 12 residues in the CDR3. Germline V gives CDR1 SGHAT, CDR2 FQDESV (reference sequence). J lost 6 bases, V lost 5 bases, and 1 base had no gene match. The CDR3 loop reads CASSTGGNEQFF. The DNA of the CDR3 is TGTGCCAGCAGCACGGGGGGCAATGAGCAGTTCTTC.

This clonotype was seen a handful of times. This rearrangement joins TRBV12-3 or TRBV12-4 to TRBJ2-7; 10 nucleotides line up with TRBD1. The V segment lost 3 bases and the J segment 5 bases; nucleotides outside the gene matches: 7. CDR3 length equals 15 residues. Written as DNA, the CDR3 is TGTGCCAGCAGTTTTATAGGACAGGGGGTCGACGAGCAGTACTTC. It encodes CASSFIGQGVDEQYF.

The V call is TRBV27, the J call TRBJ2-3; 16 positions match TRBD2. The CDR3 is made up of 18 amino acids. The V and J ends lost 6 bases and 0 bases, in that order; junction bases with no gene match: 6. Germline V gene lookup returns CDR1 MNHEY and CDR2 SMNVEV (reference sequence). CDR3 in amino acids: CASRLGTSGRGSTDTQYF. DNA of the CDR3: TGTGCCAGCAGACTTGGGACTAGCGGGAGGGGTAGCACAGATACGCAGTATTTT.

The V gene is TRBV24-1, the J gene TRBJ2-3; D not resolved. CDR3 length: 15 amino acids. V lost 3 bases to trimming and J lost 3 bases, with 12 bases between them. The germline CDR1 and CDR2 sequences are KGHDR and SFDVKD. The CDR3 sequence is CATSDPQSTTDTQYF. The CDR3 bases are TGTGCCACCAGTGATCCCCAGTCTACTACAGATACGCAGTATTTT.

The chain recombines TRBV3-1 with TRBJ2-7, with 7 bases identical to TRBD1. CDR3 length equals 15 residues. The V and J ends lost 3 bases and 0 bases, in that order; junction bases with no gene match: 5. Germline V gene lookup returns CDR1 LGHDT and CDR2 YNNKEL (reference sequence). CDR3 region: CASSQEQGLSYEQYF. The CDR3 coding sequence is TGTGCCAGCAGCCAGGAACAGGGGCTCTCCTACGAGCAGTACTTC.

This clonotype has ten or more counts. The DNA of the CDR3 is TGCAGCGTAGGGACAGGCCCAGATACGCAGTATTTT. Translated: CSVGTGPDTQYF. The chain carries TRBV29-1 and TRBJ2-3; 8 positions match TRBD1. Trimming at V came to 6 bases and at J to 4 bases, leaving 3 bases not matched to a gene. CDR3 size: 12 residues. Germline CDR1 and CDR2: SQVTM and ANQGSEA.

The chain has TRBV11-2 and TRBJ2-7; D may be TRBD1 (6 bases). This CDR3 contains 15 residues. With 0 bases removed from V and 6 bases from J, the gap between germline ends came to 15 bases. In germline, CDR1 is SGHAT, CDR2 FQNNGV. The CDR3 DNA reads TGTGCCAGCAGCTTAGAAGAACAGGGCAAGGGCGAGCAGTACTTC. Protein sequence: CASSLEEQGKGEQYF.

The rearrangement uses TRBV27 and TRBJ1-2; D not certain. The germline V and J ends were trimmed by 4 bases and 4 bases, with 16 bases remaining between them. Germline CDR1 is MNHEY and CDR2 is SMNVEV (reference sequence). This CDR3 region has 15 residues. The CDR3 here is CASSSHAGSRYGYTF. CDR3 sequence (DNA): TGTGCCAGCAGTTCCCACGCCGGGTCCCGCTATGGCTACACCTTC.

The rearrangement uses TRBV29-1 and TRBJ2-4, with D tentatively TRBD1 (5 bases). The germline V gene encodes CDR1 SQVTM and CDR2 ANQGSEA. V was cut by 6 bases and J by 0 bases, with 12 bases left in between. This CDR3 spans 14 amino acids. The CDR3 region has the DNA TGCAGCGTCGCGGACACCTTAGCCAAAAACATTCAGTACTTC. It codes for CSVADTLAKNIQYF. Full variable domain (remainder filled in from reference TRBV29-1 and TRBJ2-4): SAVISQKPSRDICQRGTSLTIQCQVDSQVTMMFWYRQQPGQSLTLIATANQGSEATYESGFVIDKFPISRPNLTFSTLTVSNMSPEDSSIYLCSVADTLAKNIQYFGAGTRLSVL.

The gene calls are TRBV6-5 and TRBJ2-7; the D call may be TRBD1 or TRBD2 (5 bases each). V shed 6 bases and J shed 3 bases, with 15 bases lying between them. CDR3 size: 14 residues. The germline V gene encodes CDR1 MNHEY and CDR2 SVGAGI. CDR3 residues: CASSVSVGGYEQYF. CDR3 bases: TGTGCCAGCAGCGTGTCAGTTGGGGGCTACGAGCAGTACTTC.

This clonotype came up a few times. This chain links TRBV15 with TRBJ2-5; a weak D match, TRBD1 (7 bases). V was pared by 3 bases and J by 4 bases, with 15 bases between. The CDR3 extends over 15 amino acids. CDR1 LNHNV and CDR2 YYDKDF come from the germline V gene (reference sequence). This CDR3 is CATSSGTGEVETQYF. Written as DNA, the CDR3 is TGTGCCACCAGCAGTGGAACAGGGGAGGTAGAGACCCAGTACTTC.

This clonotype occurred a few times. The chain recombines TRBV29-1 with TRBJ2-5, with 7 bases that match TRBD2. The V gene end was trimmed by 4 bases and the J gene end by 1 base; junction bases not matched to a gene: 15. This CDR3 is 17 amino acids long. The germline gives CDR1 SQVTM, CDR2 ANQGSEA. CDR3 bases: TGCAGCGTTGCCGCTGGCCTTCTGCGGGGGATCCAAGAGACCCAGTACTTC. It is translated as CSVAAGLLRGIQETQYF.

This clonotype came up a few times. The rearrangement uses TRBV20-1 and TRBJ2-7; perhaps D is TRBD1 or TRBD2 (5 bases each). The CDR3 consists of 15 residues. Germline V gene lookup returns CDR1 DFQATT and CDR2 SNEGSKA (reference sequence). The germline V and J ends were trimmed by 3 bases and 0 bases, with 15 bases remaining between them. Here the CDR3 reads CSASSLGASSYEQYF. The CDR3 DNA sequence: TGCAGTGCTAGCAGCCTCGGGGCCAGCTCCTACGAGCAGTACTTC.

This clonotype was seen a few times. The V call is TRBV7-2, the J call TRBJ1-5; possibly TRBD1 for D (6 bases). The CDR3 contains 14 residues. Trimming removed 1 base from V and 7 bases from J, with 11 bases in between. Germline CDR1 is SGHTA and CDR2 is FQGNSA. The CDR3 DNA reads TGTGCCAGCAGCTTAGGAGGGGGGCGACAGCCCCAGCATTTT. The encoded protein is CASSLGGGRQPQHF. The full variable domain, rest sourced from reference TRBV7-2 and TRBJ1-5, is GAGVSQSPSNKVTEKGKDVELRCDPISGHTALYWYRQSLGQGLEFLIYFQGNSAPDKSGLPSDRFSAERTGGSVSTLTIQRTQQEDSAVYLCASSLGGGRQPQHFGDGTRLSIL.

This chain links TRBV27 with TRBJ1-1; 9 nucleotides match TRBD1. CDR1 and CDR2 from the germline V gene are MNHEY and SMNVEV (reference sequence). V was clipped by 5 bases and J by 5 bases; unmatched bases: 12. The CDR3 has 16 residues. The CDR3 DNA is TGTGCCAGCAGTCACTACTCGGGACAGGGATTTACTGAAGCTTTCTTT. It encodes CASSHYSGQGFTEAFF.

This clonotype has a handful of counts. A much larger clonotype is one base distant, so this may be a read error. This chain links TRBV20-1 with TRBJ2-1, with a weak D call TRBD2 (6 bases). V shed 5 bases and J shed 7 bases, with 18 bases lying between them. The germline gives CDR1 DFQATT, CDR2 SNEGSKA (reference sequence). This CDR3 spans 14 amino acids. The CDR3 spells CSALGRAGINEQFF. The CDR3 DNA reads as TGCAGTGCTCTCGGACGAGCGGGTATAAATGAGCAGTTCTTC.

In its sample, this clonotype was seen a few times. J is TRBJ2-1 and V is TRBV6-6; 12 bases are a match to TRBD1. V shed 6 bases, J shed 9 bases, and the junction held 6 bases outside the gene matches. CDR3 length: 14 amino acids. The germline CDR1 and CDR2 sequences are MNHNY and SVGAGI (reference sequence). The CDR3 spells CASRRDRGRSEQFF. In DNA, the CDR3 is TGTGCCAGCAGGAGGGACAGGGGGCGATCTGAGCAGTTCTTC.

V usage is TRBV7-9 and J usage is TRBJ2-7, with 7 nucleotides matching TRBD2. The CDR3 runs 14 residues. CDR1 SEHNR and CDR2 FQNEAQ come from the germline V gene (reference sequence). The V gene end was trimmed by 5 bases and the J gene end by 2 bases; junction bases not matched to a gene: 6. In nucleotides, the CDR3 is TGTGCCAGCAGCGCAAGAGCGGGGCCCTACGAGCAGTACTTC. As protein: CASSARAGPYEQYF.